This TCR beta chain is from a study of PD-L1 blockade in urothelial cancer. Turning to the study itself: It was at 3 weeks (second dose) and 6 weeks after treatment start that blood was analyzed. General study findings and limits: Durable-benefit cases showed more tumor-associated blood clone expansion at 3 weeks.

This clone was picked up a small number of times. No antigen is known for it. CDR1 and CDR2 from the germline V gene are SGHAT and FQNNGV. The CDR3 has 15 amino acids. V was trimmed by 6 bases and J by 0 bases, leaving 12 bases between them. Sequenced by immunoSEQ multiplex PCR; TCRdb stores in-frame clones only, minus some. Of tens of thousands of clones listed, about 85% are singletons. As for time point: peripheral blood 6 weeks after treatment start. The TCR originated in a man in his forties or fifties with urothelial cancer. The input for sequencing was PBMCs, taken around atezolizumab (anti-PD-L1) treatment. The chain employs TRBV11-2 and TRBJ1-5; D perhaps matches TRBD1 (6 bases). The DNA of the CDR3 is TGTGCCAGCAGTTACACAGGGAATAGCAATCAGCCCCAGCATTTT. This encodes CASSYTGNSNQPQHF.